This T cell receptor beta chain emerged from a study of OX40 agonist ivuxolimab in advanced cancers. About the study: The study treated patients with ivuxolimab, an agonistic anti-OX40 (CD134) antibody.

Germline V CDR1 and CDR2: MDHEN, SYDVKM. Trimming removed 5 bases from V and 0 bases from J; junction bases left unmatched: 5. The CDR3 length is 16 residues. Peripheral blood came from all dose cohorts at three timepoints. Assay: immunoSEQ multiplex PCR; the TCRdb copy retains only in-frame clones and omits some. This table holds 20,000 to 25,000 clones, 65% to 90% found once. The origin of this receptor is an adult with an advanced solid tumor such as melanoma, head and neck, liver or kidney cancer. Source: CD4+ or CD8+ T cells sorted from blood, taken in a trial of the OX40 agonist ivuxolimab. V usage is TRBV28 and J usage is TRBJ2-1; TRBD2 matches at 9 bases. The CDR3 here is CASSPLAGTSYNEQFF. CDR3 DNA: TGTGCCAGCAGTCCCCTAGCGGGAACCTCCTACAATGAGCAGTTCTTC.